The sequence of this T cell receptor (beta chain) was determined in a study of cytomegalovirus exposure and HLA in healthy donors. CDR1 and CDR2 from the germline V gene are MNHNS and SASEGT. V lost 0 bases and J 4 bases, leaving 9 bases between the germline ends. The CDR3 is 14 amino acids. Sequencing was performed with immunoSEQ multiplex PCR; in TCRdb, only in-frame clones are kept and a portion is missing. The sample yields under 250,000 clones, around nine tenths seen once. The origin of this receptor is a young woman in good health and CMV-seronegative. This chain connects TRBV6-1 to TRBJ1-2; D call uncertain. The sequenced sample was PBMCs. The CDR3 DNA follows: TGTGCCAGCAGTGAAGCTTTGGGCCGCTATGGCTACACCTTC. This gives the protein CASSEALGRYGYTF.